The clone carrying this TCR beta chain occurred many times. The antigen is not known. This record comes from a study of T cells in Graves' hyperthyroidism and ophthalmopathy. Study findings and constraints: Model predictions of ophthalmopathy came a median around 6.5 months before onset. Blood held most thyroid clonotypes expanded above 0.001 frequency. In simple terms, a model built on 13 V-J features told ophthalmopathy apart from stable hyperthyroidism.

What was amplified from RNA transcripts were TCR beta CDR3 regions. The HTBI primer set drove a first-round RT-PCR of the TCR CDR3. TCRdb passed the multiplex PCR reads through MiXCR, listing each CDR3 protein once. This table has 700,000 to 850,000 distinct CDR3 sequences, about a third appearing once. V dropped 6 bases and J dropped 11 bases, with 11 bases sitting between them. The CDR3 extends over 12 amino acids. The specimen sequenced was blood. This receptor was obtained from a middle-aged woman with Graves' hyperthyroidism. The rearrangement links TRBV12-3 or TRBV12-4 to TRBJ1-6; no reliable D call. CDR3 sequence reads: CASSSTRPPLHF. The CDR3 DNA follows: TGTGCCAGCAGCTCAACAAGGCCACCCCTCCACTTT.